One sample yielded the 23 T cell receptor beta chains listed below, sequenced in a study of T cell responses to AZD1222 COVID-19 vaccine. TCRdb's table, derived via immunoSEQ multiplex PCR, lists solely in-frame clones and lacks some. The table shows about 270,000 clones, with almost 95% occurring only once. Sequencing was performed on peripheral blood, taken 28 days after the second AZD1222 dose. Source of these receptors: an adult who received the AZD1222 COVID-19 vaccine.

The chain is built from TRBV5-6 and TRBJ2-7; D call uncertain. The CDR3 contains 14 residues. The V and J ends lost 4 bases and 0 bases respectively, with 11 bases between them. CDR1 and CDR2 from the germline V gene are SGHDT and YYEEEE. In DNA form, the CDR3 reads TGTGCCAGCAGCCGGACGGTTAGCTCCTACGAGCAGTACTTC. This codes for CASSRTVSSYEQYF.

Note on this clone: At the DNA level, this CDR3 is encoded by other sequences in the same sample as well. The chain combines TRBV7-9 with TRBJ1-5, with 9 positions matching TRBD1. This CDR3 has 14 residues. CDR1 SEHNR and CDR2 FQNEAQ come from the germline V gene (reference sequence). The V segment lost 4 bases and the J segment 3 bases; nucleotides outside the gene matches: 1. The CDR3: CASSWTGDNQPQHF. For the CDR3, the DNA is TGTGCCAGCAGCTGGACAGGGGACAATCAGCCCCAGCATTTT.

This clone has just a few counts. The V gene is TRBV7-9, the J gene TRBJ1-5; D might be TRBD1 (6 bases). Germline V gives CDR1 SEHNR, CDR2 FQNEAQ (reference sequence). This CDR3 region has 12 residues. Trimming cost V 8 bases and J 3 bases, with 8 bases left between them. CDR3 coding DNA: TGTGCCAGCGGGGGGCCCAATCAGCCCCAGCATTTT. It specifies CASGGPNQPQHF.

This chain connects TRBV5-4 to TRBJ1-2, with 10 bases fitting TRBD1. The germline CDR1 and CDR2 sequences are SGHNT and YYREEE (reference sequence). Trimming took 5 bases from V and 9 from J; bases not matched to a gene: 13. This CDR3 is 15 amino acids long. The CDR3 here is CASSLLTGGPLSYTF. The DNA for the CDR3 is TGTGCCAGCAGTCTTCTGACAGGGGGCCCTTTGAGCTACACCTTC.

The sample holds one count of this clone. V usage is TRBV5-1 and J usage is TRBJ1-3, with D perhaps TRBD1 (5 bases). The CDR3 extends over 16 amino acids. CDR1 is SGHRS, CDR2 YFSETQ, per germline. Trimming removed 0 bases from V and 0 bases from J, with 10 bases in between. The CDR3 spells CASSLGDGSSGNTIYF. In nucleotides, the CDR3 is TGCGCCAGCAGCTTGGGGGACGGATCCTCTGGAAACACCATATATTTT.

The J gene is TRBJ1-4, the V gene TRBV4-1; 10 bases align to TRBD1. The V segment lost 0 bases and the J segment 7 bases; nucleotides outside the gene matches: 8. Germline V lookup: CDR1 MGHRA, CDR2 YSYEKL. The CDR3 extends over 17 amino acids. The CDR3 DNA reads as TGCGCCAGCAGCCAAGATAAGGGGACAGGGGACTCTGAAAAACTGTTTTTT. As protein: CASSQDKGTGDSEKLFF.

The chain links TRBV20-1 to TRBJ1-2; D not resolved. The germline V gene encodes CDR1 DFQATT and CDR2 SNEGSKA (reference sequence). V shed 1 base and J shed 6 bases, with 6 bases lying between them. The CDR3 covers 11 residues. CDR3 in DNA: TGCAGTGCTAGAGTGGAGAATGGCTACACCTTC. Translating gives CSARVENGYTF.

The genes are TRBV14 and TRBJ2-1; TRBD2 matches 8 bases. This CDR3 has 12 amino acids. CDR1 and CDR2 (germline): SGHDN, FVKESK. Losses at the gene ends were 5 bases for V and 8 bases for J; bases not matched to a gene: 2. The CDR3 bases are TGTGCCAGCAGCGCGCGGGGGGATGAGCAGTTCTTC. Translated: CASSARGDEQFF.

The rearrangement links TRBV19 to TRBJ1-1, with 8 bases fitting TRBD1. The J segment lost 7 bases and the V segment lost 10 bases, leaving 17 bases of the junction unmatched. This CDR3 spans 15 amino acids. Germline V gene lookup returns CDR1 LNHDA and CDR2 SQIVND (reference sequence). CDR3 residues: CATRTGPSISGEAFF. The CDR3 DNA reads TGTGCCACCCGGACAGGGCCATCGATTTCGGGTGAAGCTTTCTTT.

The chain is built from TRBV28 and TRBJ2-1, with D perhaps assigned TRBD1 or TRBD2 (5 bases each). The CDR3 is 14 residues long. Deletions cut 4 bases from V and 13 bases from J, with 20 bases between. CDR1 and CDR2 (germline): MDHEN, SYDVKM. The CDR3 is CASSSSSGNRDQFF. As DNA, the CDR3 is TGTGCCAGCAGTTCCTCCTCGGGTAATCGGGACCAGTTCTTC.

The chain couples TRBV6-1 to TRBJ2-3, with D perhaps given as TRBD1 or TRBD2 (5 bases each). The CDR3 has 15 residues. V lost 0 bases and J 4 bases, leaving 11 bases between the germline ends. Per germline, CDR1 MNHNS and CDR2 SASEGT. The CDR3 spells CASSEAPRGPDTQYF. The CDR3 region has the DNA TGTGCCAGCAGTGAAGCGCCCCGGGGCCCAGATACGCAGTATTTT.

As to this clone: The same CDR3 is also encoded by other DNA sequences in this sample. This sequence joins TRBV5-6 and TRBJ2-7; D not certain. Germline V lookup: CDR1 SGHDT, CDR2 YYEEEE. This CDR3 has 12 residues. Trimming stripped 0 bases from V and 3 bases from J, with 4 bases between. CDR3 sequence: CASSLGHYEQYF. As DNA, the CDR3 is TGTGCCAGCAGCTTGGGCCACTACGAGCAGTACTTC.

V usage is TRBV11-2 and J usage is TRBJ2-7; possibly TRBD2 for D (5 bases). V was pared by 5 bases and J by 3 bases, with 17 bases between. Germline loops: CDR1 SGHAT, CDR2 FQNNGV. The CDR3 is 15 amino acids. The CDR3 coding sequence is TGTGCCAGCAGCGCACAGTCGGGGTACGGCTACGAGCAGTACTTC. It specifies CASSAQSGYGYEQYF.

CDR3 loop: CATSRGRTSDYGYTF. In nucleotides, the CDR3 is TGTGCCACCAGCAGAGGGAGGACTTCGGACTATGGCTACACCTTC. The rearrangement uses TRBV15 and TRBJ1-2; D is uncertain. Germline V CDR1 and CDR2: LNHNV, YYDKDF (reference sequence). V was trimmed by 1 base and J by 3 bases, leaving 12 bases between them. The CDR3 consists of 15 residues.

This clone was observed at least ten times. The chain is built from TRBV12-3 or TRBV12-4 and TRBJ1-2; the D is unclear. The CDR3 has 13 residues. V lost 6 bases and J lost 4, with 12 bases in between. This chain's CDR3 is CASSPGRVYGYTF. CDR3 bases: TGTGCCAGCAGCCCCGGGAGGGTCTATGGCTACACCTTC.

The chain couples TRBV18 to TRBJ1-4, with TRBD1 matching 7 bases. CDR1 and CDR2 from the germline V gene are KGHSH and LQKENI. The V segment lost 6 bases and the J segment 3 bases; nucleotides outside the gene matches: 4. CDR3 size: 14 residues. Written as DNA, the CDR3 is TGTGCCAGCTCGTCGGGACAGTCTAATGAAAAACTGTTTTTT. Translating gives CASSSGQSNEKLFF.

The gene calls are TRBV7-8 and TRBJ1-2, with D possibly TRBD1 on 6 matching bases. The CDR3 runs 13 residues. Germline V gene lookup returns CDR1 SGHVS and CDR2 FQNEAQ. The V and J ends lost 5 bases and 7 bases respectively, with 14 bases between them. CDR3 sequence (DNA): TGTGCCAGCAGCCCAGGGGCTGCGGGTGGCTACACCTTC. This sequence encodes CASSPGAAGGYTF.

This sequence joins TRBV4-2 and TRBJ2-3; weak D call: TRBD1 (6 bases). CDR3 length: 16 amino acids. The V and J ends lost 2 bases and 1 base respectively, with 13 bases between them. Per the germline V gene, CDR1 is LGHNA and CDR2 is YNFKEQ. The CDR3 nucleotides are TGTGCCAGCAGCCAACCAACAGGGTCCGGCACAGATACGCAGTATTTT. It encodes CASSQPTGSGTDTQYF.

The chain combines TRBV18 with TRBJ1-2, with TRBD1 as a possible D gene (5 bases). Between the trimmed V and J ends, which lost 4 bases and 4 bases, there was a span of 13 bases. In germline, CDR1 is KGHSH, CDR2 LQKENI. The CDR3 loop spans 14 amino acids. The CDR3 region has the DNA TGTGCCAGCTCACAGCGGGGCTCGTCCTATGGCTACACCTTC. Its protein is CASSQRGSSYGYTF.

V is TRBV19 and J is TRBJ1-2, with a possible D match to TRBD1 (5 bases). V was trimmed by 6 bases and J by 9 bases, leaving 32 bases between them. CDR1 and CDR2 (germline): LNHDA, SQIVND (reference sequence). The CDR3 runs 18 residues. The CDR3 DNA reads as TGTGCCAGTAGCAGAGAACCCTGGGCCGTCACAGGTGGCGGGAGCTACACCTTC. Translation gives CASSREPWAVTGGGSYTF.

This chain joins TRBV6-5 and TRBJ1-1, with no clear D. Trimming cost V 6 bases and J 1 base, with 9 bases left between them. The CDR3 extends over 13 amino acids. From germline, CDR1 is MNHEY and CDR2 SVGAGI. The CDR3 here is CASRGGRNTEAFF. The CDR3 DNA is TGTGCCAGCAGGGGAGGGCGGAACACTGAAGCTTTCTTT.

This rearrangement joins TRBV10-1 to TRBJ1-1; TRBD1 aligns across 7 bases. This CDR3 has 14 amino acids. Looked up from germline, CDR1 is WNHNN and CDR2 is SYGVQD (reference sequence). V shed 8 bases, J shed 3 bases, and the junction held 9 bases outside the gene matches. The CDR3 sequence is CASDSGGEDTEAFF. CDR3 DNA: TGCGCCAGCGATTCAGGGGGAGAGGACACTGAAGCTTTCTTT.

V and J are TRBV11-2 and TRBJ2-7; unclear D gene. Germline V gene lookup returns CDR1 SGHAT and CDR2 FQNNGV. The CDR3 length is 13 residues. The germline V and J ends were trimmed by 6 bases and 0 bases, with 9 bases remaining between them. DNA of the CDR3: TGTGCCAGCAGGGGGTTGAGCTCCTACGAGCAGTACTTC. Encoded protein: CASRGLSSYEQYF. Filled out from reference TRBV11-2 and TRBJ2-7, the complete variable domain reads EAGVAQSPRYKIIEKRQSVAFWCNPISGHATLYWYQQILGQGPKLLIQFQNNGVVDDSQLPKDRFSAERLKGVDSTLKIQPAKLEDSAVYLCASRGLSSYEQYFGPGTRLTVT.